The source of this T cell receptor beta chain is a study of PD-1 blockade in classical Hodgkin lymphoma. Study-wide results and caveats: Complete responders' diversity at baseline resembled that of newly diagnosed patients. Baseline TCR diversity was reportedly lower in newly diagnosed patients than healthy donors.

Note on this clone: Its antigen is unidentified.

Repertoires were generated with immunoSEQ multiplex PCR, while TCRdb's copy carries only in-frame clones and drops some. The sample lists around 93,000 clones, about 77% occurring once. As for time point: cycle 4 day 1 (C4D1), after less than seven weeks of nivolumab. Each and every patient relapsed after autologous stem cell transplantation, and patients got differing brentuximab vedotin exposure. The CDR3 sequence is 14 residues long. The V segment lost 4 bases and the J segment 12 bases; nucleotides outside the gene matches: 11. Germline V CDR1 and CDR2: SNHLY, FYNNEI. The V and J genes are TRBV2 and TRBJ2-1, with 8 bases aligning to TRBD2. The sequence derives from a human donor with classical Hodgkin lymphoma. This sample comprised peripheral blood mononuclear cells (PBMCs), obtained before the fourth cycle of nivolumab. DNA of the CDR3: TGTGCCAGCAGTGCAGACAATACGGGAGGGGGGCAGTTCTTC. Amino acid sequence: CASSADNTGGGQFF.